This T cell receptor beta chain stems from a study of T cell repertoires in cytomegalovirus infection. The overall study: CMV epitopes that were recently identified and HLA-C-restricted were used alongside well-studied HLA-B-restricted ones. Public signatures in TCR beta pointed to CMV infection and matching HLA type.

Study-wide results and caveats: HLA-C-restricted TCR beta clonotypes specific for CMV led the ex vivo response. Accumulated public TCR beta family frequency recognized individuals carrying CMV together with the relevant HLA.

V lost 3 bases, J lost 6 bases, and 8 bases stayed unmatched. Per germline, CDR1 DFQATT and CDR2 SNEGSKA (reference sequence). The length of the CDR3 is 13 residues. This clonotype came up many times. Its antigen is not known. TCRdb passed the reads through MiXCR, listing each CDR3 protein once. The repertoire holds approximately 110,000 distinct CDR3 sequences, with less than 55% as singletons. This clonotype originated in a human donor in good health (CMV status not recorded). Some clones in this sample may be carry-over from other donors' samples. The sample in question was CD8+ T cells from cultured PBMCs, obtained from culture after CMV antigen stimulation. The rearrangement uses TRBV20-1 and TRBJ2-7, with 7 bases identical to TRBD1. For the CDR3, the DNA is TGCAGTGCTAGGCCCCCCGACAGGGCCGAGCAGTACTTC. It yields the protein CSARPPDRAEQYF.